Presented here are 17 T cell receptor beta chains from one specimen sequenced in a study of metastatic and nonmetastatic thyroid tumors. TCRdb reanalyzed the PCR reads via MiXCR. The table records some 17,000 clones, roughly 24% of them present only once. All patients reached thyroid surgery having received no treatment beforehand. The sequenced material came from blood. The receptors here all came from a male donor with papillary thyroid cancer or a benign thyroid nodule (not recorded which). Some clones in this sample may be carry-over from other donors' samples.

This clone was detected ten times or more. The CDR3 reads CASSVDSWNTEAFF. The CDR3 DNA is TGTGCCAGCAGCGTAGACAGTTGGAACACTGAAGCTTTCTTT. V gene TRBV9 combines with J gene TRBJ1-1; no clear D. The CDR3 length is 14 residues. Germline V gene lookup returns CDR1 SGDLS and CDR2 YYNGEE. Trimming took off 0 bases at V and 1 base at J, with 7 bases between the two ends.

This chain links TRBV10-1 with TRBJ1-1; 8 positions match TRBD1. Germline CDR1 is WNHNN and CDR2 is SYGVQD (reference sequence). The CDR3 length is 16 residues. V shed 3 bases and J 4 bases; nucleotides not matched to a gene: 10. CDR3 DNA: TGCGCCAGCAGTGAAGGGGACAGGTGGCCTGCCACTGAAGCTTTCTTT. Its protein is CASSEGDRWPATEAFF.

Within the sample, this clone is medium-sized. The same CDR3 is also encoded by other DNA sequences in this sample. The gene calls are TRBV5-1 and TRBJ1-1; 8 bases align to TRBD1. V shed 1 base and J 4 bases; nucleotides not matched to a gene: 3. Germline CDR1 reads SGHRS; CDR2 reads YFSETQ. The CDR3 has 14 amino acids. CDR3 loop: CASSLTTGATEAFF. The DNA of the CDR3 is TGCGCCAGCAGCTTGACGACAGGGGCCACTGAAGCTTTCTTT. Full variable domain (remainder filled in from reference TRBV5-1 and TRBJ1-1): KAGVTQTPRYLIKTRGQQVTLSCSPISGHRSVSWYQQTPGQGLQFLFEYFSETQRNKGNFPGRFSGRQFSNSRSEMNVSTLELGDSALYLCASSLTTGATEAFFGQGTRLTVV.

The sample holds many counts of this clone. V usage is TRBV7-9 and J usage is TRBJ1-4; the match to TRBD1 covers 7 bases. Germline values: CDR1 SEHNR, CDR2 FQNEAQ (reference sequence). The V and J ends lost 1 base and 4 bases, in that order; junction bases with no gene match: 3. This CDR3 spans 15 amino acids. For the CDR3, the DNA is TGTGCCAGCAGCTTAGTGACAGGGAATAATGAAAAACTGTTTTTT. Its protein product is CASSLVTGNNEKLFF.

This clone was detected ten times or more. This may be a read error, as it is one base from a much larger clone. Other DNA sequences within the sample encode an identical CDR3. The chain carries TRBV5-5 and TRBJ1-5; 7 nucleotides line up with TRBD1. The ends lost 1 base at V and 7 bases at J; junction bases unmatched: 5. The CDR3 consists of 14 residues. In germline, CDR1 is SGHKS, CDR2 YYEKEE (reference sequence). As DNA, the CDR3 is TGTGCCAGCAGCTTGACAGGGGATGGGCAGCCCCAGCATTTT. It codes for CASSLTGDGQPQHF.

Concerning this clone itself: Because the CDR3 is missing its conserved closing phenylalanine or tryptophan, this is likely a read error. It is unclear where the CDR3 begins or ends on the DNA, so no DNA is shown, and the CDR3 is as TCRdb lists it. The CDR3 sequence: CASSYGQYGYTL. This chain joins TRBV6-5 and TRBJ1-2. Germline CDR1 MNHEY, CDR2 SVGAGI. Inclusive of both ends, the CDR3 amounts to 12 amino acids.

By proportion, this clone is medium-sized (0.01 to 0.1%). The rearrangement links TRBV12-3 or TRBV12-4 to TRBJ2-7, with D possibly TRBD2 on 5 matching bases. V dropped 6 bases and J dropped 7 bases, with 19 bases sitting between them. This CDR3 region has 14 residues. The CDR3 loop reads CASSHLTPPGEQYF. The CDR3 DNA is TGTGCCAGCAGCCACTTGACACCACCGGGGGAGCAGTACTTC.

By its share, this clone is medium-sized. This CDR3 reads CASSSLAGVNEQFF. As DNA, the CDR3 is TGTGCCAGCAGCTCCCTAGCGGGAGTAAATGAGCAGTTCTTC. The chain links TRBV11-3 to TRBJ2-1; 10 nucleotides align to TRBD2. Germline trimming cut 4 bases from V and 7 bases from J; bases unmatched to any gene: 4. CDR1 is SGHNT and CDR2 is YENEEA in the germline V gene. The CDR3 totals 14 residues.

This clone was detected ten times or more. The chain couples TRBV18 to TRBJ2-1; possible D gene TRBD1, 5 bases. With 1 base removed from V and 8 bases from J, the gap between germline ends came to 9 bases. Per the germline V gene, CDR1 is KGHSH and CDR2 is LQKENI. This CDR3 has 13 amino acids. CDR3 residues: CASSPLLGDEQFF. DNA for the CDR3: TGTGCCAGCTCACCACTGCTAGGGGATGAGCAGTTCTTC.

This clone came up many times. J is TRBJ2-5 and V is TRBV5-8; no firm D call. Germline loops: CDR1 SGHTS, CDR2 YDEGEE. The CDR3 sequence is 14 residues long. V lost 1 base and J 0 bases, leaving 7 bases between the germline ends. CDR3 sequence (DNA): TGTGCCAGCAGCTTGCCCCGGAACCAAGAGACCCAGTACTTC. Encoded protein: CASSLPRNQETQYF. Complete variable domain (other parts from reference TRBV5-8 and TRBJ2-5): EAGVTQSPTHLIKTRGQQATLRCSPISGHTSVYWYQQALGLGLQFLLWYDEGEERNRGNFPPRFSGRQFPNYSSELNVNALELEDSALYLCASSLPRNQETQYFGPGTRLLVL.

This clone showed up many times. The V call is TRBV5-1, the J call TRBJ2-5, with 7 bases matching TRBD2. The CDR3 totals 13 residues. The germline CDR1 and CDR2 sequences are SGHRS and YFSETQ. V shed 5 bases and J 5 bases; nucleotides not matched to a gene: 6. CDR3: CASRTSPRETQYF. The DNA of the CDR3 is TGCGCCAGCAGGACTAGCCCAAGGGAGACCCAGTACTTC.

This clone has a count of ten or more. One base away lies a much larger clone, so this may be a sequencing read error. The chain is built from TRBV27 and TRBJ1-1, with D tentatively TRBD1 (6 bases). The V gene's germline CDR1 is MNHEY and CDR2 SMNVEV (reference sequence). The CDR3 is 14 amino acids. CDR3 loop: CAGSTGHGNTEAFF. In DNA, the CDR3 is TGTGCCGGCAGTACGGGACACGGGAACACTGAAGCTTTCTTT.

This clone has at least ten counts. The chain links TRBV9 to TRBJ1-1; D not resolved. The V and J ends lost 4 bases and 6 bases respectively, with 16 bases between them. The CDR3 is 14 amino acids. CDR1 and CDR2 from the germline V gene are SGDLS and YYNGEE. This chain's CDR3 is CASSSRTDTAEAFF. The CDR3 DNA reads TGTGCCAGCAGCTCCCGGACGGATACGGCTGAAGCTTTCTTT. Complete variable domain (other parts from reference TRBV9 and TRBJ1-1): DSGVTQTPKHLITATGQRVTLRCSPRSGDLSVYWYQQSLDQGLQFLIQYYNGEERAKGNILERFSAQQFPDLHSELNLSSLELGDSALYFCASSSRTDTAEAFFGQGTRLTVV.

This clone was seen repeatedly, ten times or more. This chain connects TRBV19 to TRBJ1-2; no definite D call. V lost 7 bases and J lost 2, with 20 bases in between. CDR3 length equals 16 residues. The germline V gene has CDR1 LNHDA and CDR2 SQIVND (reference sequence). Written as DNA, the CDR3 is TGTGCCAGTAACCCACCGTCAGGAGGGCGGAACTATGGCTACACCTTC. Its protein is CASNPPSGGRNYGYTF.

This clone has more than one count but fewer than ten. The chain links TRBV6-1 to TRBJ2-3; 7 positions match TRBD2. Germline CDR1 and CDR2: MNHNS and SASEGT. V shed 6 bases and J 2 bases; nucleotides not matched to a gene: 2. CDR3 size: 13 residues. The CDR3 is CASRGGDTDTQYF. As DNA, the CDR3 is TGTGCCAGCAGGGGGGGGGACACAGATACGCAGTATTTT.

J is TRBJ1-5 and V is TRBV28; no firm D call. Trimming left V 9 bases short and J 6 bases short, with 12 bases between. Germline V gives CDR1 MDHEN, CDR2 SYDVKM. This CDR3 is built from 12 residues. CDR3 sequence: CASIPISQPQHF. The CDR3 region has the DNA TGTGCCAGTATACCGATAAGTCAGCCCCAGCATTTT.

This clone has at least ten counts. The chain employs TRBV3-1 and TRBJ1-2; D is perhaps TRBD1 (5 bases). V lost 2 bases to trimming and J lost 8 bases, with 6 bases between them. CDR1 is LGHDT, CDR2 YNNKEL, per germline (reference sequence). The CDR3 loop spans 11 amino acids. CDR3 loop: CASSQRQGYTF. In nucleotides, the CDR3 is TGTGCCAGCAGCCAAAGACAGGGCTACACCTTC.